This T cell receptor beta chain was recorded in a study of blood T cell repertoires in COVID-19. The V gene's germline CDR1 is SGHRS and CDR2 YFSETQ. The CDR3 is 15 residues long. Unmatched junction bases numbered 2, after V lost 3 bases and J lost 0 bases. Assay: immunoSEQ multiplex PCR; the TCRdb copy retains only in-frame clones and omits some. The table includes 140,000 or so clones, about four fifths detected once. Sequenced sample: peripheral blood. The chain couples TRBV5-1 to TRBJ1-1; 10 bases match TRBD1. The TCR comes from a human donor in a cohort sampled during active COVID-19. The CDR3 nucleotides read TGCGCCAGCAGCTGGACAGGGGGGGTGAACACTGAAGCTTTCTTT. Amino acid sequence: CASSWTGGVNTEAFF.